The rows below give T cell receptor beta chains drawn from one sample of a study of T cells in tuberculosis. TCRdb's copy holds only in-frame clones and misses some; the assay was immunoSEQ multiplex PCR. The table includes roughly 35,000 clones, approximately 90% detected once. Sequenced material: PBMCs, taken at tuberculosis diagnosis. The origin of the receptors is an adult with tuberculosis. Some clones in this sample may be carry-over from other donors' samples. Both conserved end residues are part of each CDR3. Each record gives: J gene, V gene, D gene, clone size, CDR3 protein, CDR3 DNA. A D gene is named only where the DNA matches it firmly. Clone size, where shown, is once, few, many, or a class for clones that have expanded.

j_gene: TRBJ1-2
v_gene: TRBV7-9
d_gene: .
abundance: .
CDR3aa: CAGGTSHSMGYTF
CDR3nt: TGTGCCGGAGGTACCAGCCACTCTATGGGCTACACCTTC

j_gene: TRBJ1-6
v_gene: TRBV4-1
d_gene: .
abundance: few
CDR3aa: CASSQDEVTPLHF
CDR3nt: TGCGCCAGCAGCCAAGACGAGGTGACACCCCTCCACTTT

j_gene: TRBJ2-7
v_gene: TRBV7-2
d_gene: .
abundance: .
CDR3aa: CATRGWAGSYEQYF
CDR3nt: TGTGCCACCCGAGGGTGGGCGGGGAGCTACGAGCAGTACTTC

j_gene: TRBJ2-3
v_gene: TRBV5-1
d_gene: TRBD2
abundance: .
CDR3aa: CASNGFGGATDTQYF
CDR3nt: TGCGCCAGCAACGGGTTCGGGGGGGCGACAGATACGCAGTATTTT

j_gene: TRBJ2-7
v_gene: TRBV2
d_gene: TRBD2
abundance: .
CDR3aa: CASRGSGGPTYEQYF
CDR3nt: TGTGCCAGCAGGGGGAGCGGGGGCCCCACCTACGAGCAGTACTTC

j_gene: TRBJ1-6
v_gene: TRBV6-5
d_gene: .
abundance: .
CDR3aa: CASSYLGSSPLHF
CDR3nt: TGTGCCAGCAGTTACTTGGGCTCCTCACCCCTCCACTTT

j_gene: TRBJ1-6
v_gene: TRBV27
d_gene: .
abundance: .
CDR3aa: CASSILPVKNNSPLHF
CDR3nt: TGTGCCAGCAGTATTCTTCCAGTTAAAAATAATTCACCCCTCCACTTT

j_gene: TRBJ1-6
v_gene: TRBV6-5
d_gene: .
abundance: .
CDR3aa: CASSYSINRDNSPLHF
CDR3nt: TGTGCCAGCAGTTACTCTATTAACAGGGATAATTCACCCCTCCACTTT

j_gene: TRBJ1-2
v_gene: TRBV29-1
d_gene: .
abundance: .
CDR3aa: CSVEVGAVGYGYTF
CDR3nt: TGCAGCGTTGAAGTTGGGGCGGTAGGCTATGGCTACACCTTC

j_gene: TRBJ1-2
v_gene: TRBV10-3
d_gene: TRBD1
abundance: .
CDR3aa: CAIRGTGAFYGYTF
CDR3nt: TGTGCCATCAGAGGGACAGGGGCGTTCTATGGCTACACCTTC

j_gene: TRBJ2-6
v_gene: TRBV6-5
d_gene: TRBD1
abundance: .
CDR3aa: CASSPGGSGANVLTF
CDR3nt: TGTGCCAGCAGTCCAGGGGGCTCTGGGGCCAACGTCCTGACTTTC

j_gene: TRBJ2-3
v_gene: TRBV10-3
d_gene: TRBD1
abundance: .
CDR3aa: CATAQGSTDTQYF
CDR3nt: TGTGCCACCGCACAGGGGAGCACAGATACGCAGTATTTT

j_gene: TRBJ2-2
v_gene: TRBV4-2
d_gene: .
abundance: .
CDR3aa: CASSPQVSTGELFF
CDR3nt: TGTGCCAGCAGCCCGCAAGTCAGCACCGGGGAGCTGTTTTTT